One and the same sample provided the 10 T cell receptor beta chains below, sequenced in a study of blood T cell repertoires in COVID-19 (dated by TCRdb to between 2020 and 2021). The receptor library was made with the immunoSEQ multiplex PCR assay. TCRdb took this table from immuneACCESS and kept in-frame rearrangements with V and J called. Such tables lack part of the clones; where checked against another copy, unresolved V genes explain under half of the gap, and the rest is unexplained. The table for this sample lists some 150,000 clones; around four fifths of them were counted only once. About 4.4% of the sample belongs to the ten largest clones. Input material: PBMCs or T cells enriched from blood (not recorded which). Receptors were obtained from a woman aged 50 to 60 who had recovered from COVID-19.

The chain links TRBV2 to TRBJ1-4, with a weak D call TRBD1 (5 bases). This CDR3 has 15 amino acids. The V gene lost 3 bases and the J gene lost 8 bases, with 16 bases spanning the gap. CDR1 and CDR2 (germline): SNHLY, FYNNEI. The DNA for the CDR3 is TGTGCCAGCAGTGAGGGGGACTTCGGTAGGGAAAAACTGTTTTTT. Amino acid sequence: CASSEGDFGREKLFF.

The chain is built from TRBV5-1 and TRBJ2-3; the match to TRBD2 covers 7 bases. Germline CDR1 SGHRS, CDR2 YFSETQ. The CDR3 extends over 13 amino acids. With 4 bases clipped from V and 5 bases from J, the junction kept 4 bases outside the gene matches. The CDR3 DNA reads TGCGCCAGCAGCACCGGACTAGAAGATACGCAGTATTTT. Amino acid sequence: CASSTGLEDTQYF.

This clone was counted once. This chain joins TRBV19 and TRBJ2-1; 11 bases agree with TRBD2. V was clipped by 5 bases and J by 6 bases; unmatched bases: 12. The CDR3 sequence is 17 residues long. Looked up from germline, CDR1 is LNHDA and CDR2 is SQIVND (reference sequence). Here the CDR3 DNA reads TGTGCCAGTAGTCCAATGCCGGGACTAGCGGATAGCAATGAGCAGTTCTTC. Translating it yields CASSPMPGLADSNEQFF.

A few counts support this clone. The chain carries TRBV6-4 and TRBJ1-5; TRBD1 matches 8 bases. The V gene's germline CDR1 is MRHNA and CDR2 SNTAGT. The CDR3 sequence is 13 residues long. V shed 8 bases and J 4 bases; nucleotides not matched to a gene: 4. The CDR3 loop is CASGTGGNQPQHF. CDR3 coding DNA: TGTGCCAGCGGAACAGGGGGTAATCAGCCCCAGCATTTT.

This clone came up a few times. This chain links TRBV7-8 with TRBJ1-6, with D tentatively TRBD1 (5 bases). The V gene lost 5 bases and the J gene lost 7 bases, with 12 bases spanning the gap. The CDR3 extends over 14 amino acids. The germline V gene has CDR1 SGHVS and CDR2 FQNEAQ. CDR3: CASSPRTLNSPLHF. The CDR3 bases are TGTGCCAGCAGCCCAAGGACACTAAATTCACCCCTCCACTTT. Filled out from reference TRBV7-8 and TRBJ1-6, the complete variable domain reads GAGVSQSPRYKVAKRGQDVALRCDPISGHVSLFWYQQALGQGPEFLTYFQNEAQLDKSGLPSDRFFAERPEGSVSTLKIQRTQQEDSAVYLCASSPRTLNSPLHFGNGTRLTVT.

This rearrangement joins TRBV5-4 to TRBJ2-5; perhaps TRBD2 as D (6 bases). Germline V gene data show CDR1 as SGHNT and CDR2 as YYREEE (reference sequence). The CDR3 runs 12 residues. V shed 7 bases and J shed 4 bases, with 11 bases lying between them. CDR3 bases: TGTGCCAGCTCGCCGGGACTAGAGACCCAGTACTTC. Translated, it gives CASSPGLETQYF.

The V gene is TRBV5-8, the J gene TRBJ1-2; D unresolved. Germline values: CDR1 SGHTS, CDR2 YDEGEE. CDR3 length: 12 amino acids. Deletions cut 0 bases from V and 7 bases from J, with 7 bases between. The CDR3 bases are TGTGCCAGCAGCTTGGATCCGCGTGGCTACACCTTC. Protein product: CASSLDPRGYTF.

This clone appeared a single time. The genes are TRBV18 and TRBJ1-6; D unclear. The CDR3 length is 16 residues. V was pared by 0 bases and J by 5 bases, with 11 bases between. Germline values: CDR1 KGHSH, CDR2 LQKENI. CDR3 sequence (DNA): TGTGCCAGCTCACCACCCGGCAGGTCCGATAATTCACCCCTCCACTTT. Protein sequence: CASSPPGRSDNSPLHF.

This chain uses TRBV6-5 with TRBJ1-5, with TRBD1 as a possible D gene (5 bases). The V and J ends lost 6 bases and 4 bases respectively, with 13 bases between them. CDR1 MNHEY and CDR2 SVGAGI come from the germline V gene. CDR3 length: 14 residues. This CDR3 reads CASSWGDANQPQHF. In nucleotides, the CDR3 is TGTGCCAGCAGCTGGGGGGATGCGAATCAGCCCCAGCATTTT.

In DNA, the CDR3 is TGTGCCAGCAGCGGAGAGCCGGATTTCACAGATACGCAGTATTTT. It yields the protein CASSGEPDFTDTQYF. V usage is TRBV5-5 and J usage is TRBJ2-3, with D hard to call. Trimming stripped 4 bases from V and 2 bases from J, with 14 bases between. In germline, CDR1 is SGHKS, CDR2 YYEKEE (reference sequence). CDR3 length equals 15 residues. Full variable domain (remainder filled in from reference TRBV5-5 and TRBJ2-3): DAGVTQSPTHLIKTRGQQVTLRCSPISGHKSVSWYQQVLGQGPQFIFQYYEKEERGRGNFPDRFSARQFPNYSSELNVNALLLGDSALYLCASSGEPDFTDTQYFGPGTRLTVL.